This note documents a single T cell receptor beta chain sequence. What it binds is not known. TCRdb passed the RT-PCR reads through MiXCR, listing each CDR3 protein once. The table lists more than 700,000 distinct CDR3 sequences, 21% of them singletons, with 10% to 13% in the top ten. This entry belongs to a study of response to subunit inactivated influenza vaccine. Overall study findings and caveats: With each seasonal influenza vaccination, the authors suggested, few new T cells are recruited.

V lost 3 bases and J lost 2, with 13 bases in between. Germline V gene sequence: CDR1 LGHNA, CDR2 YNFKEQ. This CDR3 is 15 amino acids long. This sequence joins TRBV4-2 and TRBJ2-5; D gene uncertain. The sequence was obtained from a man in his fifties or sixties who received an inactivated influenza vaccine. The specimen comprised PBMCs from blood, sampled 5 to 6 days after vaccination. The CDR3: CASSHRYLGQETQYF. CDR3 nucleotide sequence: TGTGCCAGCAGCCACAGATACTTGGGACAAGAGACCCAGTACTTC.